These 5 T cell receptor beta chains originate from one sample sequenced in a study of blood T cell repertoires in COVID-19. Method: immunoSEQ multiplex PCR; TCRdb's copy keeps in-frame clones and lacks some. The data show 130,000 to 150,000 clones, approximately 73% seen once. Input material: peripheral blood. The receptor source for this set is a man aged 55 to 70 with acute or convalescent COVID-19.

This chain joins TRBV25-1 and TRBJ1-3; D unclear. This CDR3 region has 14 residues. V dropped 3 bases and J dropped 0 bases, with 6 bases sitting between them. Germline V gene sequence: CDR1 MGHDK, CDR2 SYGVNS. The CDR3 sequence is CASSDIHSGNTIYF. The CDR3 DNA reads TGTGCCAGCAGTGATATACACTCTGGAAACACCATATATTTT.

At least ten counts were recorded for this clone. The chain carries TRBV19 and TRBJ2-7, with 10 bases matching TRBD2. V trimming: 4 bases; J trimming: 2 bases; junction bases outside the gene matches: 5. The CDR3 totals 15 residues. The germline gives CDR1 LNHDA, CDR2 SQIVND (reference sequence). CDR3 residues: CASSTAGGSAYEQYF. As DNA, the CDR3 is TGTGCCAGTAGTACAGCGGGAGGGAGTGCCTACGAGCAGTACTTC. Full variable domain (remainder filled in from reference TRBV19 and TRBJ2-7): DGGITQSPKYLFRKEGQNVTLSCEQNLNHDAMYWYRQDPGQGLRLIYYSQIVNDFQKGDIAEGYSVSREKKESFPLTVTSAQKNPTAFYLCASSTAGGSAYEQYFGPGTRLTVT.

Only one count was recorded for this clone. V gene TRBV27 combines with J gene TRBJ2-1; the match to TRBD2 covers 11 bases. Germline CDR1 and CDR2: MNHEY and SMNVEV (reference sequence). V lost 6 bases and J lost 3; bases outside the gene matches: 4. The length of the CDR3 is 15 residues. This chain's CDR3 is CASSPGTSGYNEQFF. CDR3 nucleotide sequence: TGTGCCAGCAGCCCCGGGACTAGCGGCTACAATGAGCAGTTCTTC.

The V and J genes are TRBV9 and TRBJ2-1; D gene uncertain. Germline V gene data show CDR1 as SGDLS and CDR2 as YYNGEE. Trimming removed 2 bases at V and 9 bases at J, with 15 bases between. This CDR3 is built from 14 residues. The CDR3 sequence: CASSVGSPAPEQFF. The DNA of the CDR3 is TGTGCCAGCAGCGTCGGGTCCCCCGCGCCTGAGCAGTTCTTC.

This clone was seen more than once but under ten times. CDR3 protein: CASSYPLAGGYNEQFF. The CDR3 DNA reads as TGTGCCAGCAGTTACCCTTTAGCGGGAGGGTACAATGAGCAGTTCTTC. The chain carries TRBV6-5 and TRBJ2-1; TRBD2 matches at 11 bases. V dropped 2 bases and J dropped 4; count of bases not matched to a gene: 4. This CDR3 contains 16 residues. The germline V gene encodes CDR1 MNHEY and CDR2 SVGAGI.